These T cell receptor beta chains were read from a single sample in a study of blood T cell repertoires in COVID-19. Profiled with immunoSEQ multiplex PCR; TCRdb holds only in-frame clones, not every one. This table holds approximately 240,000 clones, 65% to 85% found once. The sample consisted of peripheral blood. The receptor set was obtained from a woman between 40 and 50 years old with active or convalescent COVID-19. Each CDR3 is given with its conserved first and last residue. Fields, in order: clone size, V gene, CDR3 protein. The size entry is marked missing in some rows and otherwise reads once, few, many or a size class.

clone_size: once
v_call: TRBV5-1
cdr3_aa: CASSLVDRGKTQYF

clone_size: -
v_call: TRBV12-3/TRBV12-4
cdr3_aa: CASRDSSYEQYF

clone_size: -
v_call: TRBV2
cdr3_aa: CASNPTGAGNTIYF

clone_size: -
v_call: TRBV9
cdr3_aa: CASSSQGNSPLHF

clone_size: -
v_call: TRBV10-1
cdr3_aa: CASSESTIYLTGDGEAFF

clone_size: few
v_call: TRBV15
cdr3_aa: CATSRAGQGEYGYTF

clone_size: -
v_call: TRBV6-2/TRBV6-3
cdr3_aa: CASSYSRTGGEKLFF

clone_size: -
v_call: TRBV5-5
cdr3_aa: CASSERSGWGQETQYF

clone_size: -
v_call: TRBV9
cdr3_aa: CASSVAGQGYHEQFF

clone_size: -
v_call: TRBV5-6
cdr3_aa: CASSLAGYSNQPQHF

clone_size: -
v_call: TRBV5-1
cdr3_aa: CASSDPVGAATDTQYF

clone_size: few
v_call: TRBV5-1
cdr3_aa: CASSGLYYNEQFF

clone_size: -
v_call: TRBV28
cdr3_aa: CASSLTGPLTGADTQYF

clone_size: -
v_call: TRBV5-1
cdr3_aa: CASSLSGGSNQPQHF

clone_size: -
v_call: TRBV2
cdr3_aa: CASSIRDRAKAFF

clone_size: many
v_call: TRBV6-5
cdr3_aa: CASRRDVGTGELFF

clone_size: -
v_call: TRBV28
cdr3_aa: CASSITGQGAHEKLFF

clone_size: -
v_call: TRBV9
cdr3_aa: CASSVGPVESYGYTF

clone_size: many
v_call: TRBV6-2/TRBV6-3
cdr3_aa: CASSRTGSLYTGELFF

clone_size: once
v_call: TRBV7-3
cdr3_aa: CASSLGVRETQYF

clone_size: -
v_call: TRBV12-3/TRBV12-4
cdr3_aa: CASTLSGGDTIYF

clone_size: -
v_call: TRBV29-1
cdr3_aa: CSVEDRQRNTGELFF

clone_size: -
v_call: TRBV10-3
cdr3_aa: CAIRNTSGTDTQYF

clone_size: -
v_call: TRBV10-1
cdr3_aa: CASSRDIDQPQHF